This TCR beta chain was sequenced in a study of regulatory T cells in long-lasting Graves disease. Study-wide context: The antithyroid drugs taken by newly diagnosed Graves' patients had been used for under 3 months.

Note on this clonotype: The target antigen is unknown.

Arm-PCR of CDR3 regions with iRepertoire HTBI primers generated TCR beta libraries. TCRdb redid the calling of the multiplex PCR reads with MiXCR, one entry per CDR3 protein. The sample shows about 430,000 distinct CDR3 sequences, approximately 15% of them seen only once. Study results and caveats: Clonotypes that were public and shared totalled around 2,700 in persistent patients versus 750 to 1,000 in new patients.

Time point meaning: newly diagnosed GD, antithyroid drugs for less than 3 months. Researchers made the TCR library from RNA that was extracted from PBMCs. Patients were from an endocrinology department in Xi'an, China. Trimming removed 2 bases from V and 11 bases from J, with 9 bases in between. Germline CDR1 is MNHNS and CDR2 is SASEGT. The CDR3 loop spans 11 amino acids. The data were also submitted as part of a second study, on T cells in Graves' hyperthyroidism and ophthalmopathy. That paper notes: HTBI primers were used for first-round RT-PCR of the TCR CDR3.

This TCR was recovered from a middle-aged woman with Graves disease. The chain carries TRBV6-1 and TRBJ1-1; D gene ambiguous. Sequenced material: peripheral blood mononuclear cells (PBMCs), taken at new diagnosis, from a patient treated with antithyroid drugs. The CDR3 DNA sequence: TGTGCCAGCAGTGAAACGTCGGTCGCTTTCTTT. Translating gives CASSETSVAFF.